Listed here is a single TCR beta chain. Its antigen is currently unknown. This sample is drawn from a study of T-cell reconstitution after alpha-beta-depleted transplantation in children. Germline CDR1 is SGHDT and CDR2 is YYEEEE. CDR3 length equals 15 residues. V gave up 3 bases and J gave up 8 bases; unmatched junction bases: 9. General study points: Newly generated T cells supplied most T-cell counts and diversity one year post-transplant. Several patients had high TCRbeta diversity at day 60; it came from surviving recipient T cells and thymic progenitors. Roughly two months post-transplant, alpha-beta T cells reportedly originated from several hundred graft clones that had expanded.

Unique molecular identifiers were incorporated into the prepared TCRbeta library. Using its own MiXCR run on the PCR reads, TCRdb lists one record per CDR3 protein. The sample includes 250,000 to 300,000 distinct CDR3 sequences, about 9.5% of them seen just once. The gene calls are TRBV5-6 and TRBJ1-5, with TRBD1 matching 9 bases. The TCR sequence derives from a boy under three years old with acute myeloid leukemia, due to receive a stem cell transplant. This specimen consisted of PBMCs, obtained before TCRalphabeta/CD19-depleted stem cell transplant. The CDR3 reads CASSWWTGESEPQHF. The CDR3 nucleotides are TGTGCCAGCAGCTGGTGGACAGGGGAATCCGAGCCCCAGCATTTT.